A single T cell receptor beta chain is shown here with its context. This clone was detected once. No cognate antigen has been identified for it. Per-nucleotide qualities are absent, and no much larger clonotype sits a single base away. Samples from volunteer blood donors who had recovered from COVID-19 were contributed by a second Seattle source. Collaborating institutions collected whole blood in K2EDTA tubes following their own protocols. For TCRbeta analysis, collaborators shipped samples as frozen whole blood, isolated PBMCs, or DNA extracted from either of those sample types. V is reduced by 7 bases and J by 9 bases, leaving a spacing of 16 bases between them. From cysteine to phenylalanine, the CDR3 is 13 amino acids long. The DNA shown is the 39-base CDR3, in frame from base 1. CDR1 MGHDK and CDR2 SYGVNS are derived from the germline V gene. TCRbeta CDR3 regions were amplified from genomic DNA by means of the immunoSEQ Assay, a bias-controlled multiplex PCR. From the authors' description of their analysis: The number of nucleated cells in each sample was estimated by amplification of reference gene primers within the assay. To quantify the absolute abundance of each unique TCRbeta CDR3 rearrangement, sequence reads were collapsed and filtered. Productive Simpson clonality was computed per sample as the square root of Simpson's diversity index over productive rearrangements. In TCRdb, the immuneACCESS table is reduced to in-frame sequences with V and J assigned. These tables do not hold every clone; where another copy was compared, an unresolved V gene accounts for under half, and the others remain unexplained. Clone size and the V and J calls come from that table; the DNA yielded D and trimming. This sample lists 190,000 or so clones; roughly 89% were detected once. 0.88% of the sample is in the top ten clones.

This sample is part of a study of blood T cell repertoires in COVID-19 (dated by TCRdb to the early 2020s). A note on the overall study: The collaborator samples originated in the United States, Italy and Spain and spanned the acute and convalescent phases of COVID-19. The prospective study material was composed of cDNA or gDNA derived from T cells, B-cell-depleted T cells, or PBMCs. Subjects who had been exposed to COVID-19, were actively infected with it, or had recovered from it provided the deeply sampled blood TCRbeta repertoires that made up the dataset. The repertoires were made available in a free public database intended to serve as a resource for research on the immune response to SARS-CoV-2. The samples were drawn from the first 160 participants of the ongoing ImmuneRACE study and from 1,254 subjects provided by 6 global collaborators. Sample metadata almost always included a de-identified subject ID, COVID-19 status, age in years and sex. Where HLA class I and class II types were available, the types were taken from metadata supplied by the sample provider, not from assay-based typing.

The paper as a whole reports these results and caveats: How much clinical and demographic metadata was included differed by source and by participant, and the metadata was provided uncurated.

The TCR originated in a woman under 30 who had recovered from COVID-19. Material for sequencing was peripheral blood. This receptor chain uses TRBV25-1 and TRBJ1-5, with the D gene uncertain. In nucleotides, the sequence is TGTGCCAGCACACATGGCCTCGGGTGGCCCCAGCATTTT. This codes for CASTHGLGWPQHF.